This TCR beta chain emerged from a study of blood T cell repertoires in COVID-19. Trimming stripped 3 bases from V and 3 bases from J, with 10 bases between. Germline CDR1 and CDR2: SGHTA and FQGTGA. The CDR3 is 14 amino acids. Original methodology: Reference gene primer amplification gave nucleated cell count estimates. The repertoire was sequenced with immunoSEQ multiplex PCR; TCRdb's copy has only in-frame clones and lacks some. For V, J and clone size, that table is used; D and trimming come from the DNA. Altogether roughly 150,000 clones are present, almost 80% being singletons, with the ten largest covering 10% to 11%.

Sample: peripheral blood. The clonotype was recovered from a man between 60 and 70 years old who had recovered from COVID-19. V usage is TRBV7-3 and J usage is TRBJ2-3; possibly TRBD2 for D (6 bases). Here the CDR3 DNA reads TGTGCCAGCAGCTTTGGGGGGTCAACAGATACGCAGTATTTT. Translating it yields CASSFGGSTDTQYF. Filled out from reference TRBV7-3 and TRBJ2-3, the complete variable domain reads GAGVSQTPSNKVTEKGKYVELRCDPISGHTALYWYRQSLGQGPEFLIYFQGTGAADDSGLPNDRFFAVRPEGSVSTLKIQRTERGDSAVYLCASSFGGSTDTQYFGPGTRLTVL.